The rows below give T cell receptor beta chains drawn from one sample of a study of CD8 T cells in ankylosing spondylitis. MiXCR, applied by TCRdb to the 5' RACE reads, yields one record per CDR3 protein. The sample gives roughly 470,000 distinct CDR3 sequences, 25% to 30% of which show up once; 0.89% is in the top ten. The specimen was blood, either unsorted or a sorted T cell fraction (not recorded which). The receptors come from a male donor with ankylosing spondylitis. Both conserved end residues are part of each CDR3. Each record gives: clone size, V gene, CDR3 protein. Size is stated for part of the rows, as once, few or many counts, or as a class when the clone is expanded.

clone_size: .; v_call: TRBV19; cdr3_aa: CASSKDRRDEQFF
clone_size: many; v_call: TRBV20-1; cdr3_aa: CSARVPTSGRENEQFF
clone_size: few; v_call: TRBV10-1; cdr3_aa: CASSESPSGGQETQYF
clone_size: few; v_call: TRBV20-1; cdr3_aa: CSAASVYEQYF
clone_size: many; v_call: TRBV27; cdr3_aa: CASSTTRGGAYNEQFF
clone_size: .; v_call: TRBV3-1; cdr3_aa: CASSLREQGDTQYF
clone_size: .; v_call: TRBV7-6; cdr3_aa: CASSLVAASSYNEQFF
clone_size: .; v_call: TRBV7-8; cdr3_aa: CASSLRQGQNSPLHF
clone_size: many; v_call: TRBV12-3/TRBV12-4; cdr3_aa: CASRPEGQPQHF
clone_size: .; v_call: TRBV19; cdr3_aa: CASSIKGQGVYEQYF
clone_size: .; v_call: TRBV30; cdr3_aa: CAWSLLAGGPSYEQYF
clone_size: .; v_call: TRBV20-1; cdr3_aa: CSAPPSRGREAFF
clone_size: few; v_call: TRBV20-1; cdr3_aa: CSAGTGIVETQYF
clone_size: .; v_call: TRBV5-1; cdr3_aa: CASSLARREGKNNEQFF
clone_size: few; v_call: TRBV5-6; cdr3_aa: CASTLLAGDNEQFF
clone_size: many; v_call: TRBV5-1; cdr3_aa: CASSLAGDTEAFF
clone_size: .; v_call: TRBV5-1; cdr3_aa: CASSFDLNTEAFF
clone_size: .; v_call: TRBV12-3/TRBV12-4; cdr3_aa: CASSLELNHQPQHF
clone_size: .; v_call: TRBV29-1; cdr3_aa: CSVTTGMNTEAFF
clone_size: many; v_call: TRBV20-1; cdr3_aa: CSASDPGLENTEAFF
clone_size: few; v_call: TRBV15; cdr3_aa: CATSDPSGSDEQYF
clone_size: few; v_call: TRBV7-9; cdr3_aa: CASRQGQTLTDTQYF
clone_size: .; v_call: TRBV9; cdr3_aa: CASTLLAGGYNEQFF
clone_size: .; v_call: TRBV5-1; cdr3_aa: CASSLVPRENPYNEQFF
clone_size: few; v_call: TRBV12-3/TRBV12-4; cdr3_aa: CASSLRLAGVETQYF
clone_size: few; v_call: TRBV5-6; cdr3_aa: CASTSVRGGSGYTF
clone_size: .; v_call: TRBV6-1; cdr3_aa: CASTGHPRGTEAFF
clone_size: .; v_call: TRBV20-1; cdr3_aa: CSARADTEAFF
clone_size: few; v_call: TRBV6-1; cdr3_aa: CASLKQLAEFKNIQYF
clone_size: .; v_call: TRBV5-1; cdr3_aa: CASSLVAVGDNEQFF
clone_size: few; v_call: TRBV20-1; cdr3_aa: CSARPADTQYF
clone_size: few; v_call: TRBV5-1; cdr3_aa: CASSWVREETQYF
clone_size: .; v_call: TRBV29-1; cdr3_aa: CSVEGEAFF
clone_size: few; v_call: TRBV7-6; cdr3_aa: CASSLQTGPFYEQYF
clone_size: .; v_call: TRBV7-2; cdr3_aa: CASSLAGTSGFYSTDTQYF
clone_size: .; v_call: TRBV3-1; cdr3_aa: CASTRLAGHNEQFF
clone_size: few; v_call: TRBV5-1; cdr3_aa: CASSTAGPTDTQYF
clone_size: .; v_call: TRBV5-1; cdr3_aa: CASSLVLAESTDTQYF
clone_size: .; v_call: TRBV7-9; cdr3_aa: CASSLDGIAYYGYTF
clone_size: .; v_call: TRBV6-5; cdr3_aa: CASNTGGTGYTF
clone_size: few; v_call: TRBV7-9; cdr3_aa: CASSSGQGYTEAFF
clone_size: few; v_call: TRBV11-2; cdr3_aa: CASSLEASEYNEQFF
clone_size: few; v_call: TRBV7-6; cdr3_aa: CASSPRVTTEAFF
clone_size: .; v_call: TRBV5-1; cdr3_aa: CASSVDGRNQPQHF
clone_size: .; v_call: TRBV5-6; cdr3_aa: CASSRAGTGAYNEQFF
clone_size: .; v_call: TRBV3-1; cdr3_aa: CASSQEHKSTDTQYF
clone_size: .; v_call: TRBV20-1; cdr3_aa: CSARDLSGRIYEQYF
clone_size: many; v_call: TRBV5-1; cdr3_aa: CASSLSGYEQFF
clone_size: few; v_call: TRBV5-1; cdr3_aa: CASSLSPDPSSGNTIYF
clone_size: once; v_call: TRBV7-2; cdr3_aa: CASSLETGRYTEAFF